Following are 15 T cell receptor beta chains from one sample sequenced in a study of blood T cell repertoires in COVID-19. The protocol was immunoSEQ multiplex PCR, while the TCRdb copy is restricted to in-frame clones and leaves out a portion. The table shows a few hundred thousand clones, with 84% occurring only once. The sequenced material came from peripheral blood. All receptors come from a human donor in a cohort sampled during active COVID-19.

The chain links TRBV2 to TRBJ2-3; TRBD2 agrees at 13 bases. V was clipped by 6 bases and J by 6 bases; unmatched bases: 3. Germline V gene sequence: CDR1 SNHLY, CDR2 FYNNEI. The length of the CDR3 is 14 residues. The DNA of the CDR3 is TGTGCCAGCAGGGGGACTAGCGGGACCGATACGCAGTATTTT. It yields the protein CASRGTSGTDTQYF.

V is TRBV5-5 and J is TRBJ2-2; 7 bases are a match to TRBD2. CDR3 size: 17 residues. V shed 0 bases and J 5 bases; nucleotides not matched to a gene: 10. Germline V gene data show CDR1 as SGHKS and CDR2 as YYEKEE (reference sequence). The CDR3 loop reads CASSLEGGPWRTGELFF. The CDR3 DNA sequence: TGTGCCAGCAGCTTGGAGGGAGGGCCGTGGAGGACCGGGGAGCTGTTTTTT.

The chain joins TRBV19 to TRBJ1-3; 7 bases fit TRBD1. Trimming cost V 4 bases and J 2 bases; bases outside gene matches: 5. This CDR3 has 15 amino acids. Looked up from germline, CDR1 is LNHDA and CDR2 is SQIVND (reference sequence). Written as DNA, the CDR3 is TGTGCCAGTAGTACCGGGACAGCGGCTGGAAACACCATATATTTT. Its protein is CASSTGTAAGNTIYF.

CDR3 in DNA: TGTGCCAGCAGGCCGGGAGGGTACACCGGGGAGCTGTTTTTT. Translating gives CASRPGGYTGELFF. The J gene is TRBJ2-2, the V gene TRBV5-8; 8 nucleotides agree with TRBD2. CDR3 length equals 14 residues. Germline loops: CDR1 SGHTS, CDR2 YDEGEE. The junction had 3 bases not matched to a gene; V was cut back by 5 bases and J by 3 bases. Using reference TRBV5-8 and TRBJ2-2 for the parts outside the CDR3, the full variable domain is EAGVTQSPTHLIKTRGQQATLRCSPISGHTSVYWYQQALGLGLQFLLWYDEGEERNRGNFPPRFSGRQFPNYSSELNVNALELEDSALYLCASRPGGYTGELFFGEGSRLTVL.

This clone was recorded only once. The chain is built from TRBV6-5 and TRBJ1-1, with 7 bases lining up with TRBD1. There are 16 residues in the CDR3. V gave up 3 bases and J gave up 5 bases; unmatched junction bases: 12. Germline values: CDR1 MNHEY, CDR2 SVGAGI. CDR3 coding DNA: TGTGCCAGCAGTTATGAGACAGGGACCTTGGGGACTGAAGCTTTCTTT. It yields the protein CASSYETGTLGTEAFF.

DNA of the CDR3: TGTGCCAGCAGTTTTGACGGCGGCACTGAAGCTTTCTTT. It is translated as CASSFDGGTEAFF. The chain uses TRBV6-5 and TRBJ1-1, with D uncertain. The CDR3 contains 13 residues. Per the germline V gene, CDR1 is MNHEY and CDR2 is SVGAGI. V gave up 4 bases and J gave up 4 bases, with 10 bases separating them.

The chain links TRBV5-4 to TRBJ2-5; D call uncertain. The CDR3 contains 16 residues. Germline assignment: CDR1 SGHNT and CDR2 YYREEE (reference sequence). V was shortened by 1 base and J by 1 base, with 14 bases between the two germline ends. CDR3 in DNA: TGTGCCAGCAGCTTGAAAGCTCGCCTAGGCCAAGAGACCCAGTACTTC. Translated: CASSLKARLGQETQYF.

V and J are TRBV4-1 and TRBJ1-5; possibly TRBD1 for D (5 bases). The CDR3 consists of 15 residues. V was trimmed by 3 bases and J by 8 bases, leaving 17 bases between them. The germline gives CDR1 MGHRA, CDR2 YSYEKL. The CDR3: CASSHRWGGPEPQHF. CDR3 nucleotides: TGCGCCAGCAGCCATCGTTGGGGGGGTCCAGAGCCCCAGCATTTT.

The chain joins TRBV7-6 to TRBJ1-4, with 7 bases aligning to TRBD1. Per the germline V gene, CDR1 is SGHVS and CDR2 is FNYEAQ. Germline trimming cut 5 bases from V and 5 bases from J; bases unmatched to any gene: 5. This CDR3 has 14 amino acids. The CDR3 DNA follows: TGTGCCAGCAGCGGGGACAGAAAAAATGAAAAACTGTTTTTT. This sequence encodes CASSGDRKNEKLFF.

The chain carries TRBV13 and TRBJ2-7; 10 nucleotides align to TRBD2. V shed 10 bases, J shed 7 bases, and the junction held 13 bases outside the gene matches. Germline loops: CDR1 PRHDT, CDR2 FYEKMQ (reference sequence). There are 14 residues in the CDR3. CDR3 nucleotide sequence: TGTGCCACCTCCTTAGCGGGAGGAGTGTGGGAGCAGTACTTC. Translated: CATSLAGGVWEQYF.

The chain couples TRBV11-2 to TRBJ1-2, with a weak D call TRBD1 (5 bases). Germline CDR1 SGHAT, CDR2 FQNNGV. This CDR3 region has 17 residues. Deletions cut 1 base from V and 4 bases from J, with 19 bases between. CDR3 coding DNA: TGTGCCAGCAGCTTAGGACTTGCCCAACAGGCGATCTATGGCTACACCTTC. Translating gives CASSLGLAQQAIYGYTF.

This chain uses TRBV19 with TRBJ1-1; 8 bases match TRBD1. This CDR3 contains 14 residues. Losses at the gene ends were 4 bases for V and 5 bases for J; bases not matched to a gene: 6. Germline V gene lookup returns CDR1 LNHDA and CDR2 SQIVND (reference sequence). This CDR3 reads CASSTGGARTEAFF. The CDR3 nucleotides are TGTGCCAGTAGTACAGGGGGCGCGCGGACTGAAGCTTTCTTT.

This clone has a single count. The CDR3 here is CASSLALTGSGNTIYF. CDR3 in DNA: TGCGCCAGCAGCTTGGCCCTAACAGGGTCTGGAAACACCATATATTTT. The chain carries TRBV5-1 and TRBJ1-3; possibly TRBD1 for D (6 bases). With 0 bases removed from V and 1 base from J, the gap between germline ends came to 11 bases. This CDR3 contains 16 residues. Germline V lookup: CDR1 SGHRS, CDR2 YFSETQ.

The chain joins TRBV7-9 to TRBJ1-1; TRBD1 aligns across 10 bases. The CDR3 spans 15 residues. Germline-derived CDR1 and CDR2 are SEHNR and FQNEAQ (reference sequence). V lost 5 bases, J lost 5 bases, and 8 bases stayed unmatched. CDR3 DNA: TGTGCCAGCAGCCCCACCGGGACAGGGGAGACTGAAGCTTTCTTT. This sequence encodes CASSPTGTGETEAFF. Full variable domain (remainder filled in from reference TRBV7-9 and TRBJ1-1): DTGVSQNPRHKITKRGQNVTFRCDPISEHNRLYWYRQTLGQGPEFLTYFQNEAQLEKSRLLSDRFSAERPKGSFSTLEIQRTEQGDSAMYLCASSPTGTGETEAFFGQGTRLTVV.

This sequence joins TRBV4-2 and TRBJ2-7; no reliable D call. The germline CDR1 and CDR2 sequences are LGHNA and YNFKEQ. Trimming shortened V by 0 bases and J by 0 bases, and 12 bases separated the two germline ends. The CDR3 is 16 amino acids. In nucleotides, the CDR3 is TGTGCCAGCAGCCAAGATTTTTCCCTCAGCTCCTACGAGCAGTACTTC. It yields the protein CASSQDFSLSSYEQYF.